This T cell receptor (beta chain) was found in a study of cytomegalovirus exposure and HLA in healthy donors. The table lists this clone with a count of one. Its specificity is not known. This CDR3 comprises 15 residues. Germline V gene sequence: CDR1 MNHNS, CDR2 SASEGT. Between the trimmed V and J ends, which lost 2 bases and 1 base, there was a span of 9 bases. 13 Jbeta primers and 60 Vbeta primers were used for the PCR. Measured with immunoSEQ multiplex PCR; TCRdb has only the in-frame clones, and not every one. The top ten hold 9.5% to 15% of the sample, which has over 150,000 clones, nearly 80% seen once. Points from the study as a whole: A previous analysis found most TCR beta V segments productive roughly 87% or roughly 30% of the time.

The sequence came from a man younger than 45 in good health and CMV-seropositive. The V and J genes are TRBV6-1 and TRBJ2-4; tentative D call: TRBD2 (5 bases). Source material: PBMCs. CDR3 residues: CASSEPGSAKNIQYF. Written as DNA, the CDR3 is TGTGCCAGCAGTGAACCGGGGAGTGCCAAAAACATTCAGTACTTC.